The rows below give T cell receptor beta chains drawn from one sample of a study of blood T cell repertoires in COVID-19. Assay: immunoSEQ multiplex PCR; the TCRdb copy retains only in-frame clones and omits some. The table has roughly 230,000 clones, 65% to 90% seen once. Sequenced: peripheral blood. Receptors originate from a woman between 45 and 65 years old with acute or convalescent COVID-19. Each CDR3 is given with its conserved first and last residue. A D gene is named only where the DNA matches it firmly. Only some rows state a clone size, as once, few, many or a class for expanded clones.

TRBV29-1	NA	TRBD1	TRBJ1-6	TGCAGCGCCGGACAGGGTGGGGATTCACCCCTCCACTTT	CSAGQGGDSPLHF
TRBV6-6	once	NA	TRBJ1-5	TGTGCCAGCAGTTACGGAGGCGGTCAGCCCCAGCATTTT	CASSYGGGQPQHF
TRBV18	NA	NA	TRBJ1-1	TGTGCCAGCTCACCAGCGGGAGTACTTGAAGCTTTCTTT	CASSPAGVLEAFF
TRBV30	NA	TRBD1	TRBJ1-2	TGTGCCTGGAGTGGTGGAGACAGGGGTGGCTACACCTTC	CAWSGGDRGGYTF
TRBV3-1/TRBV3-2	NA	TRBD2	TRBJ2-3	TGTGCCAGCAGCCAAAGCGCGGGGGGGTTTGCAGATACGCAGTATTTT	CASSQSAGGFADTQYF
TRBV4-1	NA	NA	TRBJ2-7	TGCGCCAGCAGCCAAGGTAGAGCCTACGAGCAGTACTTC	CASSQGRAYEQYF
TRBV25-1	NA	TRBD1	TRBJ1-1	TGTGCCAGCAGTGACTGGGACAGAGGAGACACTGAAGCTTTCTTT	CASSDWDRGDTEAFF
TRBV10-3	once	TRBD1	TRBJ1-5	TGTGCCATCAGTGAGTCGATTGTGGGGCAGGGGGAGCCCCAGCATTTT	CAISESIVGQGEPQHF
TRBV6-2/TRBV6-3	NA	TRBD2	TRBJ2-2	TGTGCCAGCAGTGCACTAGCGGGGACGAACACCGGGGAGCTGTTTTTT	CASSALAGTNTGELFF
TRBV7-2	NA	NA	TRBJ2-5	TGTGCCAGCAGCATACTGAAGGGAACGGAGGCCCAGTACTTC	CASSILKGTEAQYF
TRBV5-8	few	NA	TRBJ1-3	TGTGCCAGCAGCTTGGATCGGGCAGGGGGAAACACCATATATTTT	CASSLDRAGGNTIYF
TRBV2	once	TRBD1	TRBJ2-1	TGTGCCGGCTCCGGGACAGGGGACAATGAGCAGTTCTTC	CAGSGTGDNEQFF
TRBV20-1	NA	NA	TRBJ1-1	TGCAGTGCTAGTTCGGGGTGGGGCACTGAAGCTTTCTTT	CSASSGWGTEAFF
TRBV19	NA	TRBD1	TRBJ1-1	TGTGCCAGTAACAGGGGGCAAAACACTGAAGCTTTCTTT	CASNRGQNTEAFF
TRBV7-2	NA	NA	TRBJ2-7	TGTGCCAGCAGCCCCAGGTCCTACGAGCAGTACTTC	CASSPRSYEQYF
TRBV6-5	NA	NA	TRBJ2-3	TGTGCCAGCACAGGCACAGATACGCAGTATTTT	CASTGTDTQYF
TRBV6-1	few	NA	TRBJ1-1	TGTGCCAGCAGTGAAATACAGACTGAAGCTTTCTTT	CASSEIQTEAFF
TRBV28	NA	NA	TRBJ1-2	TGTGCCAGCAGTTTCCAGAACTATGGCTACACCTTC	CASSFQNYGYTF
TRBV7-6	NA	TRBD2	TRBJ2-7	TGTGCCAGCAGCTTAGATGAGGGAGGGACCTACGAGCAGTACTTC	CASSLDEGGTYEQYF
TRBV19	few	NA	TRBJ1-1	TGTGCCAGTAGTAAGAGGGCGGCCTTGAACACTGAAGCTTTCTTT	CASSKRAALNTEAFF
TRBV12-2	NA	NA	TRBJ1-5	TGTGCAAGTCGCTGCCTCCGGGACAGAGTTAGCAATCAGCCCCAGCATTTT	CASRCLRDRVSNQPQHF
TRBV4-1	NA	NA	TRBJ1-2	TGCGCCAGCAGCCCGTCCCGGGACATTTTTTGCACCTTC	CASSPSRDIFCTF
TRBV9	few	NA	TRBJ2-1	TGTGCCAGCAGCGCCCCGACTAGTGCCCTAAATGAGCAGTTCTTC	CASSAPTSALNEQFF
TRBV5-8	NA	TRBD2	TRBJ2-4	TGTGCCAGCAGCTTGGGACTAGCGTACGCCAAAAACATTCAGTACTTC	CASSLGLAYAKNIQYF
TRBV6-2/TRBV6-3	NA	TRBD1	TRBJ1-4	TGTGCCAGCAGTTACGGGACAGGGCAAAAACTGTTTTTT	CASSYGTGQKLFF
TRBV28	NA	NA	TRBJ1-2	TGTGCCAGCAGTTTACCAGGGCAGTACGGCTACACCTTC	CASSLPGQYGYTF
TRBV7-9	NA	NA	TRBJ1-2	TGTGCCAGCAGCTTAAACTCTAACAGCTATGGCTACACCTTC	CASSLNSNSYGYTF
TRBV7-9	once	NA	TRBJ1-2	TGTGCCAGCAGCTTAGAAGTTGGAGGGCAAGATGGCTACACCTTC	CASSLEVGGQDGYTF
TRBV30	NA	TRBD2	TRBJ2-1	TGTGCCTGGAGCCAACCCGGGGGGGGGACGGTGGGTGAGCAGTTCTTC	CAWSQPGGGTVGEQFF
TRBV27	NA	TRBD2	TRBJ2-7	TGTGCCAGCAGCAAGATAGCGGGAGGGGGTTACGAGCAGTACTTC	CASSKIAGGGYEQYF
TRBV5-1	NA	TRBD2	TRBJ2-5	TGCGCCAGCACCCGGAGACTAGCGGGAACAGAGACCCAGTACTTC	CASTRRLAGTETQYF
TRBV3-1/TRBV3-2	NA	NA	TRBJ2-6	TGTGCCAGCAGCCAAGCCCCGCGGGGAGGGGCCAACGTCCTGACTTTC	CASSQAPRGGANVLTF
TRBV10-3	NA	NA	TRBJ2-7	TGTGCCATCAGGGTGATAGGGGGAGGGGAGGGCTTGGGCGAGCAGTACTTC	CAIRVIGGGEGLGEQYF
TRBV4-2	NA	TRBD1	TRBJ2-1	TGTGCCAGCAGCCAAGTGGTACAGGGGCTCTACAATGAGCAGTTCTTC	CASSQVVQGLYNEQFF
TRBV27	NA	NA	TRBJ2-1	TGTGCCAGCAGTTCCTCCCTCATACGGTCAGGGCAGTTCTTC	CASSSSLIRSGQFF
TRBV30	few	TRBD1	TRBJ1-3	TGTGCCTGGACCCCGACAGGGGGGACTGGAAACACCATATATTTT	CAWTPTGGTGNTIYF
TRBV20-1	NA	NA	TRBJ1-5	TGCAGTGCTAGTTCGGGGTTCAATCAGCCCCAGCATTTT	CSASSGFNQPQHF
TRBV7-2	NA	NA	TRBJ1-4	TGTGCCAGCAGCTTGACTACAGGGTATTGGGAAAAACTGTTTTTT	CASSLTTGYWEKLFF
TRBV5-1	NA	TRBD1	TRBJ1-6	TGCGCCAGCAGCTTGACAGGGGGGGGAAATTCACCCCTCCACTTT	CASSLTGGGNSPLHF
TRBV4-2	NA	TRBD2	TRBJ2-5	TGTGCCAGCAGCCCGGGGGGATCTGAAACCCAGTACTTC	CASSPGGSETQYF
TRBV9	NA	NA	TRBJ1-1	TGTGCCAGCAGCGTAGAAGCTTATGAGAACACTGAAGCTTTCTTT	CASSVEAYENTEAFF
TRBV7-2	NA	TRBD2	TRBJ2-1	TGTGCCAGCAGCATTAGGGGGACTAGCGGTTACAATGAGCAGTTCTTC	CASSIRGTSGYNEQFF
TRBV27	NA	NA	TRBJ2-7	TGTGCCAGCAGCCCGATACAGGGAGTCCACGAGCAGTACTTC	CASSPIQGVHEQYF
TRBV3-1/TRBV3-2	NA	TRBD1	TRBJ1-1	TGTGCCAGCAGCCAGACAGGGAGCGACACTGAAGCTTTCTTT	CASSQTGSDTEAFF
TRBV29-1	NA	NA	TRBJ1-3	TGCAGCGTTCAACAGAATCTTACTAGGCCTGGAAACACCATATATTTT	CSVQQNLTRPGNTIYF
TRBV5-1	once	NA	TRBJ2-2	TGCGCCAGCAGAGACGGGACCGGGGAGCTGTTTTTT	CASRDGTGELFF
TRBV7-3	NA	NA	TRBJ2-2	TGTGCCAGCAGCTTATTCGGTAGCGGAGGCACCGGGGAGCTGTTTTTT	CASSLFGSGGTGELFF
TRBV11-1	NA	NA	TRBJ1-1	TGTGCCAGCGCGTCAACGAGGAACACTGAAGCTTTCTTT	CASASTRNTEAFF
TRBV5-1	NA	NA	TRBJ1-1	TGCGCCAGCAGCTTGGTCGGTACCCCTGAAGCTTTCTTT	CASSLVGTPEAFF
TRBV6-1	once	NA	TRBJ2-5	TGTGCCAGCAGTGAAGGACGCAGGGCGGAGACCCAGTACTTC	CASSEGRRAETQYF
TRBV6-1	NA	NA	TRBJ1-6	TGTGCCAGCAGTGATCAGAGACACGTCAATTCACCCCTCCACTTT	CASSDQRHVNSPLHF
TRBV5-1	NA	NA	TRBJ1-3	TGCGCCAGCAGCCCGGGAGGTGGAAACACCATATATTTT	CASSPGGGNTIYF
TRBV19	few	NA	TRBJ2-5	TGTGCCAGTAGCGCGGGACAGCAAGAGACCCAGTACTTC	CASSAGQQETQYF